This is a list of T cell receptor beta chains from one sample in a study of Graves' ophthalmopathy and Graves' hyperthyroidism. TCRdb used MiXCR to reprocess the multiplex PCR reads, holding one entry per CDR3 protein. The sample gives about 620,000 distinct CDR3 sequences, 20% to 25% of which show up once; around 6.9% is in the top ten. Sequencing used peripheral blood. Receptor source: a woman between 18 and 29 years old with stable Graves' hyperthyroidism. Some clones in this sample may be carry-over from other donors' samples. CDR3s include the opening cysteine and the closing phenylalanine or tryptophan. Each record gives: V gene, J gene, clone size, D gene, CDR3 DNA, CDR3 protein. The D gene is left open where the match is weak. Clone size is given for some rows only: seen once, a few or many times, or a class if the clone is expanded.

>TRBV6-4|TRBJ2-5|.|.
TGTGCCAGCAGTGACACCTTCACAGAGACCCAGTACTTC
CASSDTFTETQYF
>TRBV6-2/TRBV6-3|TRBJ2-7|many|TRBD2
TGTGCCAGCAGTTACTCGGGTCCTAGCGGGAGTTACGAGCAGTACTTC
CASSYSGPSGSYEQYF
>TRBV12-3/TRBV12-4|TRBJ2-2|.|.
TGTGCCAGCAGTGTCGGCGGGGGCCGGTACACCGGGGAGCTGTTTTTT
CASSVGGGRYTGELFF
>TRBV10-3|TRBJ2-7|.|.
TGTGCCATCTCCGAGGGTCTCCGAGGAGGCCGCGAGCAGTACTTC
CAISEGLRGGREQYF
>TRBV20-1|TRBJ2-7|.|.
TGCAGTGCTATACAGGGACCCTCCTACGAGCAGTACTTC
CSAIQGPSYEQYF
>TRBV30|TRBJ1-3|.|.
TGTGCCTGGAGCGCTGGTGGAAACACCATATATTTT
CAWSAGGNTIYF
>TRBV12-3/TRBV12-4|TRBJ1-6|many|TRBD1
TGTGCCAGCAGTCAACAGGGGTTCGGTTCACCCCTCCACTTT
CASSQQGFGSPLHF
>TRBV2|TRBJ2-5|many|.
TGTGCCAGCCGGACAGCGCAAGAGACCCAGTACTTC
CASRTAQETQYF
>TRBV12-3/TRBV12-4|TRBJ1-5|.|.
TGTGCCAGCAGTTTAGGGGACTTGGGTTACAATCAGCCCCAGCATTTT
CASSLGDLGYNQPQHF
>TRBV20-1|TRBJ1-1|.|.
TGCAGCTGGGGCAGGAACACTGAAGCTTTCTTT
CSWGRNTEAFF
>TRBV12-3/TRBV12-4|TRBJ1-1|many|.
TGTGCCAGCAGTCCACCCGGGACATGGGGGACTGAAGCTTTCTTT
CASSPPGTWGTEAFF
>TRBV12-3/TRBV12-4|TRBJ2-7|few|.
TGTGCCAGCAGTGGGACCGACGGGTCCTACGAGCAGTACTTC
CASSGTDGSYEQYF
>TRBV7-9|TRBJ2-3|many|TRBD2
TGTGCCAGCAGCTTACGGGGGACTAGCGGCACAGATACGCAGTATTTT
CASSLRGTSGTDTQYF
>TRBV14|TRBJ2-2|.|.
TGTGCCAGCAGGAGAGGACACCTGAACACCGGGGAGCTGTTTTTT
CASRRGHLNTGELFF
>TRBV6-1|TRBJ2-2|many|TRBD1
TGTGCCAGCAGTAGACAGGGATCCGGGGAGCTGTTTTTT
CASSRQGSGELFF
>TRBV20-1|TRBJ1-1|many|.
TGCAGTGCTAGAGAAATGTATGAAGCTTTCTTT
CSAREMYEAFF
>TRBV12-3/TRBV12-4|TRBJ2-5|many|.
TGTGCCAGCAGAACCACAGGGCAAGAGACCCAGTACTTC
CASRTTGQETQYF
>TRBV28|TRBJ2-7|many|TRBD2
TGTGCCAGCAGTTTCCTAGCGGGTGGAATCTACGAGCAGTACTTC
CASSFLAGGIYEQYF
>TRBV6-4|TRBJ1-1|.|.
TGTGCCAGCAGTGTCGGCGTGCCGAACACTGATGCTTTCTTT
CASSVGVPNTDAFF
>TRBV6-2/TRBV6-3|TRBJ1-6|many|.
TGTGCCAGCAGTTACGGGGACTGGGTTGCACCCCTCCACTTT
CASSYGDWVAPLHF
>TRBV2|TRBJ1-2|.|.
TGTGCCAGCACTTTGGACAGTCGAGGCTATGGCTACACCTTC
CASTLDSRGYGYTF
>TRBV27|TRBJ1-2|many|.
TGTGCCAGCAGTTTATCAGCAGGGAACTATGGCTACACCTTC
CASSLSAGNYGYTF
>TRBV12-3/TRBV12-4|TRBJ1-5|many|.
TGTGCCAGCAGTTTAGGGGCGCCGAGCAATCAGCCCCAGCATTTT
CASSLGAPSNQPQHF
>TRBV13|TRBJ1-2|many|TRBD1
TGTGCCAGCAGCTCTGGGACAGACCCTAACTATGGCTACACCTTC
CASSSGTDPNYGYTF
>TRBV30|TRBJ1-2|many|.
TGTGCCTGCCCGTCCGAGAAACAGGGCCCATATGGCTACACCTTC
CACPSEKQGPYGYTF
>TRBV6-1|TRBJ1-1|many|.
TGTGCCAGCATCCCGGAGGGACCCATGAACACTGAAGCTTTCTTT
CASIPEGPMNTEAFF
>TRBV28|TRBJ1-1|many|.
TGTGCCAGCAGTCCAGCCTGGACAGATCCGAACACTGAAGCTTTCTTT
CASSPAWTDPNTEAFF
>TRBV2|TRBJ2-2|few|.
TGTGCCAGCATGGGGCGGGAAAACACCGGGGAGCTGTTTTTT
CASMGRENTGELFF
>TRBV6-1|TRBJ1-1|many|TRBD1
TGTGCCAGCAGTCCTCCGGGACAGACCACTGAAGCTTTCTTT
CASSPPGQTTEAFF
>TRBV30|TRBJ1-1|few|TRBD1
TGTGCCTGGAGGCCCATACAGGGGGCCGGAAATTTGAACACTGAAGCTTTCTTT
CAWRPIQGAGNLNTEAFF
>TRBV6-1|TRBJ2-2|many|.
TGTGCCAGCACCGAGACAGTGGGAATGGCCGGGGAGCTGTTTTTT
CASTETVGMAGELFF
>TRBV12-3/TRBV12-4|TRBJ1-2|few|.
TGTGCCAGCAGTTTAGGTGGGCGATTGCTTGGCTACACCTTC
CASSLGGRLLGYTF
>TRBV20-1|TRBJ1-1|many|.
TGCAGTGTCCCTGCCATCCGGCTTACTGAAGCTTTCTTT
CSVPAIRLTEAFF
>TRBV30|TRBJ1-6|.|TRBD1
TGTGCCTGGAGTTTGGGGACAGGGGCTTCACCCCTCCACTTT
CAWSLGTGASPLHF
>TRBV20-1|TRBJ1-6|many|.
TGCAGTGCTAGAGATGGGCGGGGTAATAATTCACCCCTCCACTTT
CSARDGRGNNSPLHF
>TRBV27|TRBJ1-2|many|.
TGTGCCAGCAGTTTCGCCCCATCGTTGACAGTCAGTGATGGCTACACCTTC
CASSFAPSLTVSDGYTF
>TRBV28|TRBJ2-7|many|TRBD1
TGTGCCAGCAGTCAATCCGGGACAGCCTACGAGCAGTACTTC
CASSQSGTAYEQYF
>TRBV18|TRBJ1-1|.|.
TGTGCCAGCTCACCCCGCACGCTGAGGGCTGAAGCTTTCTTT
CASSPRTLRAEAFF
>TRBV6-2/TRBV6-3|TRBJ2-7|.|TRBD2
TGTGCCAGCAGTGACTCGATAACTAGCGGGCTAAAGAAAACCTACGAGCAGTACTTC
CASSDSITSGLKKTYEQYF
>TRBV29-1|TRBJ2-7|.|.
TGCAGCGTTGAAGGGAAATACTACGAGCAGTACTTC
CSVEGKYYEQYF
>TRBV11-1|TRBJ2-7|many|.
TGTGCCAGCAGTCTTAGAAGGGCAGACTACGAGCAGTACTTC
CASSLRRADYEQYF
>TRBV4-1|TRBJ2-5|many|TRBD1
TGCGCCAGCAGCCGACAAGTGGGACAGGGAACCGAGACCCAGTACTTC
CASSRQVGQGTETQYF
>TRBV28|TRBJ2-3|many|.
TGTGCCAGCAGTTCACCGCGGAAGGGGCTATACACAGATACGCAGTATTTT
CASSSPRKGLYTDTQYF
>TRBV6-1|TRBJ1-1|.|.
TGTGCCAGCAGTGAGTCCCTCGGAACTGAAGCTTTCTTT
CASSESLGTEAFF
>TRBV25-1|TRBJ1-2|many|TRBD1
TGTGCCAGCAGTGAATATGGATTCGGGACAGGGAGGGAAAATGGCTACACCTTC
CASSEYGFGTGRENGYTF
>TRBV6-5|TRBJ1-2|few|.
TGTGCCAGCAGTACTGTCCAGGGTATCGGCTATGGCTACACCTTC
CASSTVQGIGYGYTF
>TRBV7-8|TRBJ2-7|few|TRBD1
TGTGCCAGCAGCTTAGAGGGGGACAGCTTTATCTACGAGCAGTACTTC
CASSLEGDSFIYEQYF
>TRBV12-3/TRBV12-4|TRBJ1-6|few|.
TGTGCCAGCAGTTTGAAGGCAGGTCTGCCCCTCCACTTT
CASSLKAGLPLHF
>TRBV20-1|TRBJ2-3|many|TRBD1
TGCAGTGCCCCGTCACAGGGGGCCACAGATACGCAGTATTTT
CSAPSQGATDTQYF
>TRBV11-2|TRBJ2-7|many|.
TGTGCCAGCAGCTTAACCGGGCCAGACTACGAGCAGTACTTC
CASSLTGPDYEQYF
>TRBV19|TRBJ2-7|many|.
TGTGCCAGTAGTAACGGACAGTTCTACGAGCAGTACTTC
CASSNGQFYEQYF
>TRBV4-1|TRBJ1-6|many|.
TGCGCCAGCAGCCAAGTAGGGGGAATCGGCAATTCACCCCTCCACTTT
CASSQVGGIGNSPLHF
>TRBV30|TRBJ2-2|.|.
TGTGCCTGGGATTCCGGAGCCGGGGAGCTGTTTTTT
CAWDSGAGELFF
>TRBV30|TRBJ1-5|few|.
TGTGCCTGGAGTCATACAGGGTTCAGGCAGCCCCAGCATTTT
CAWSHTGFRQPQHF